These T cell receptor beta chains were read from a single sample in a study of blood T cell repertoires in COVID-19. Repertoires were generated with immunoSEQ multiplex PCR, while TCRdb's copy carries only in-frame clones and drops some. The data contain hundreds of thousands of clones, 80% to 90% of them seen just once; the ten biggest clones take up around 4.4%. The sequencing input was peripheral blood. These receptors were collected from a woman in her 30s with acute or convalescent COVID-19. Each CDR3 is given without its conserved first and last residue. A D gene is named only where the DNA matches it firmly.

V,J,D,CDR3
TRBV19,TRBJ1-4,.,ASSIGSQSEKLF
TRBV5-1,TRBJ2-1,TRBD2,ASSSILAGGEQF
TRBV7-3,TRBJ2-1,TRBD2,ASSPPPGTSGSNEQF
TRBV9,TRBJ2-1,.,ASSPTYNEQF
TRBV12-3/TRBV12-4,TRBJ2-1,.,ASTQGINEQF
TRBV7-9,TRBJ1-1,.,ASSPTGGNTEAF
TRBV30,TRBJ2-3,TRBD2,AWTLAGGPDTQY
TRBV9,TRBJ2-3,.,ASSVVGSGADTQY
TRBV19,TRBJ2-5,.,ASSRRMMRDLQETQY
TRBV2,TRBJ2-7,TRBD1,ASSKSPHMNRGMYEQY
TRBV29-1,TRBJ1-2,TRBD1,SVEDSAGGGQGRPYGYT
TRBV9,TRBJ2-5,.,ASSVGLHQETQY